The following is a TCR beta chain sequence with its context. What it recognizes is unknown. The record originates from a study of chemoradiotherapy in HPV16-positive cancers. Study at large: Candidate HPV-specific T-cell clones and common TCR motifs came from functional assays in a couple of HPV16-positive patients. Study findings and constraints: The functional HPV-specific definition rests on just a couple of HPV16-positive patients. Non-HPV-specific T cells did not expand in tumors during treatment, whereas candidate HPV-specific clones and E7-related motifs did.

V shed 0 bases and J shed 0 bases, with 6 bases lying between them. The germline CDR1 and CDR2 sequences are SGDLS and YYNGEE. This CDR3 region has 14 residues. Method: immunoSEQ multiplex PCR; TCRdb's copy keeps in-frame clones and lacks some. There are some 35,000 clones in the sample; 92% occur only once, and 3% to 4.5% lies in the top ten. Repertoires were sampled repeatedly during chemoradiotherapy. The chain links TRBV9 to TRBJ1-1; D is uncertain. The TCR originated in a human donor with HPV-associated anogenital cancer. The sample in question was blood, obtained from a patient who underwent chemoradiotherapy. Here the CDR3 reads CASSVGSVNTEAFF. For the CDR3, the DNA is TGTGCCAGCAGCGTAGGTTCAGTGAACACTGAAGCTTTCTTT.